Shown below are 24 T cell receptor beta chains from a single sample sequenced in a study of T-cell reconstitution after alpha-beta-depleted transplantation in children. Construction of the TCRbeta library involved unique molecular identifiers. TCRdb re-analysed the PCR reads in MiXCR, keeping a single row per CDR3 protein. This table holds about 830,000 distinct CDR3 sequences, roughly 15% found once. Material: PBMCs, mostly from graft donor cells, obtained 360 days after TCRalphabeta/CD19-depleted stem cell transplant. These receptors came from a male patient aged 10-17 years who had a stem cell transplant for acute lymphoblastic leukemia, so the T cells may come from the graft donor.

This clonotype was picked up many times. The chain recombines TRBV20-1 with TRBJ2-7, with 8 bases matching TRBD1. The CDR3 runs to 13 residues. The V and J ends lost 0 bases and 2 bases, in that order; junction bases with no gene match: 0. Germline CDR1 DFQATT, CDR2 SNEGSKA (reference sequence). CDR3 region: CSAREQGAYEQYF. The CDR3, as DNA: TGCAGTGCTAGAGAACAGGGGGCCTACGAGCAGTACTTC.

This clonotype was seen only a few times. The V call is TRBV12-3 or TRBV12-4, the J call TRBJ2-5; D is perhaps TRBD2 (6 bases). V was pared by 3 bases and J by 3 bases, with 11 bases between. CDR3 length: 14 amino acids. This CDR3 reads CASSFPGGKETQYF. The DNA for the CDR3 is TGTGCCAGCAGTTTCCCAGGCGGGAAAGAGACCCAGTACTTC.

The genes are TRBV6-2 or TRBV6-3 and TRBJ1-2; possibly TRBD1 for D (6 bases). The CDR3 sequence is 17 residues long. Germline V gives CDR1 MNHEY, CDR2 SVGEGT. The ends were cut back, 4 bases at V and 0 bases at J, with 18 bases in the middle. The CDR3 is CASSSAAVGAANYGYTF. The CDR3 DNA is TGTGCCAGCAGTTCGGCGGCGGTGGGGGCAGCTAACTATGGCTACACCTTC.

A remark on this clonotype: An end of the junction does not agree with germline; a read error may underlie this. This sequence joins TRBV9 and TRBJ2-2; D is undetermined. Germline V gives CDR1 SGDLS, CDR2 YYNGEE. The CDR3 consists of 15 residues. The CDR3 here is CASNHSPRNIGELFF. The DNA of the CDR3 is TGTGCCAGCAACCATAGCCCCCGGAACATCGGGGAGCTGTTTTTT.

This clonotype was found a few times. This rearrangement joins TRBV29-1 to TRBJ2-1, with D perhaps assigned TRBD1 or TRBD2 (5 bases each). The CDR3 has 14 amino acids. Germline loops: CDR1 SQVTM, CDR2 ANQGSEA. V lost 4 bases to trimming and J lost 2 bases, with 12 bases between them. The CDR3, as DNA: TGCAGCGTTGGATTTAGGGGACCCTACAATGAGCAGTTCTTC. It yields the protein CSVGFRGPYNEQFF.

In the case of this clonotype: One end of the junction fails to match germline, which may point to a read error. The chain has TRBV3-1 and TRBJ1-1, with a possible D match to TRBD1 (6 bases). Germline CDR1 reads LGHDT; CDR2 reads YNNKEL (reference sequence). The CDR3 spans 16 residues. CDR3 sequence reads: CASSPLGTLGDTEVFF. The CDR3, as DNA: TGTGCCAGCAGCCCACTGGGAACGTTAGGGGACACTGAAGTTTTCTTT.

The table lists this clonotype with a few counts. The chain combines TRBV12-3 or TRBV12-4 with TRBJ2-1; 16 positions agree with TRBD2. The J segment lost 6 bases and the V segment lost 3 bases, leaving 8 bases of the junction unmatched. The CDR3 extends over 18 amino acids. In nucleotides, the CDR3 is TGTGCCAGCAGTTTCCTCTCCGGGACTAGCGGGAGGGCCAATGAGCAGTTCTTC. As protein: CASSFLSGTSGRANEQFF.

This clonotype has only a few counts. The chain employs TRBV12-3 or TRBV12-4 and TRBJ2-1; tentatively, D is TRBD1 (7 bases). Trimming pared 3 bases from V and 8 bases from J, leaving 17 bases between. The CDR3 covers 15 residues. The CDR3 DNA reads TGTGCCAGCAGTTTTAGGAGGGGGCGGGACGATGAGCAGTTCTTC. This gives the protein CASSFRRGRDDEQFF.

This clonotype has just a few counts. The J gene is TRBJ2-1, the V gene TRBV5-1, with a weak D call TRBD2 (6 bases). The CDR3 is 14 amino acids. The V gene's germline CDR1 is SGHRS and CDR2 YFSETQ. V was shortened by 6 bases and J by 8 bases, with 18 bases between the two germline ends. In DNA form, the CDR3 reads TGCGCCAGCAACCCGGGTGCCCCGGGGGATGAGCAGTTCTTC. It translates to CASNPGAPGDEQFF. Using reference TRBV5-1 and TRBJ2-1 for the parts outside the CDR3, the full variable domain is KAGVTQTPRYLIKTRGQQVTLSCSPISGHRSVSWYQQTPGQGLQFLFEYFSETQRNKGNFPGRFSGRQFSNSRSEMNVSTLELGDSALYLCASNPGAPGDEQFFGPGTRLTVL.

This clonotype was observed a single time. The rearrangement links TRBV7-3 to TRBJ2-1; 9 nucleotides match TRBD2. This CDR3 is 19 amino acids long. Per the germline V gene, CDR1 is SGHTA and CDR2 is FQGTGA. V was pared by 6 bases and J by 4 bases, with 19 bases of the junction left unmatched. This chain's CDR3 is CASSQGPGAGLAFYNEQFF. The CDR3 region has the DNA TGTGCCAGCAGTCAAGGCCCAGGGGCGGGACTAGCTTTTTACAATGAGCAGTTCTTC.

This clonotype has only a few counts. The CDR3 DNA reads TGTGCCAGCAGACCTCGAGGAGGGGATTATCGGGAGACCCAGTACTTC. It codes for CASRPRGGDYRETQYF. The gene calls are TRBV7-9 and TRBJ2-5; D possibly corresponds to TRBD2 (6 bases). The V end was cut by 6 bases, the J end by 5 bases, with 22 bases between. Germline V gene sequence: CDR1 SEHNR, CDR2 FQNEAQ (reference sequence). The CDR3 is made up of 16 amino acids.

This clonotype was observed a handful of times. The chain recombines TRBV7-2 with TRBJ2-5, with 9 positions matching TRBD2. The V segment lost 5 bases and the J segment 12 bases; nucleotides outside the gene matches: 10. Looked up from germline, CDR1 is SGHTA and CDR2 is FQGNSA. CDR3 length: 13 amino acids. CDR3 DNA sequence: TGTGCCAGCAGCGCTGGGACCCAGCGGGAGGAGTACTTC. It specifies CASSAGTQREEYF.

The chain employs TRBV18 and TRBJ2-5, with TRBD1 matching 10 bases. Germline V CDR1 and CDR2: KGHSH, LQKENI. The CDR3 spans 14 residues. J was trimmed by 5 bases and V by 3 bases; bases with no gene match: 3. This CDR3 is CASSPRQGAETQYF. In DNA, the CDR3 is TGTGCCAGCTCACCCAGACAGGGGGCCGAGACCCAGTACTTC.

This clonotype was picked up a small number of times. The chain employs TRBV5-1 and TRBJ2-1; 10 positions match TRBD2. V dropped 7 bases and J dropped 9; count of bases not matched to a gene: 10. Germline V CDR1 and CDR2: SGHRS, YFSETQ. The CDR3 extends over 14 amino acids. The CDR3 protein is CASLEREGGGEQFF. In DNA form, the CDR3 reads TGCGCCAGCCTCGAGCGGGAGGGTGGGGGTGAGCAGTTCTTC.

Notes on this clonotype: A much larger clone is a single base away; this may be a read error. The chain joins TRBV5-1 to TRBJ2-3; 7 bases match TRBD1. The DNA end lines up better with TRBJ1-5; the J call may be wrong. The germline V gene has CDR1 SGHRS and CDR2 YFSETQ. This CDR3 comprises 16 residues. The CDR3 nucleotides read TGCGCCAGCAGCTTGGGCGGACAGGCACTAGGTGATACGCAGCATTTT. Translation gives CASSLGGQALGDTQHF.

The CDR3 nucleotides read TGTGCCAGCTCACCGGAGACAGGGACTAATGAAAAACTGTTTTTT. This codes for CASSPETGTNEKLFF. The V call is TRBV18, the J call TRBJ1-4; the match to TRBD1 covers 7 bases. Losses at the gene ends were 3 bases for V and 2 bases for J; bases not matched to a gene: 3. Germline-derived CDR1 and CDR2 are KGHSH and LQKENI. CDR3 size: 15 residues.

The chain carries TRBV4-2 and TRBJ2-1, with TRBD2 identical over 10 bases. Trimming removed 3 bases from V and 3 bases from J; junction bases left unmatched: 2. The CDR3 sequence is 15 residues long. CDR1 is LGHNA and CDR2 is YNFKEQ in the germline V gene. The CDR3 sequence is CASSHSSGSYNEQFF. The CDR3 nucleotides are TGTGCCAGCAGCCATTCTAGCGGGAGCTACAATGAGCAGTTCTTC.

In DNA, the CDR3 is TGTGCCAGCAGCGCAGGACGGAGAGCAGCCTACGAGCAGTACTTC. This sequence encodes CASSAGRRAAYEQYF. The rearrangement links TRBV11-2 to TRBJ2-7; D ambiguous. CDR3 length: 15 amino acids. CDR1 SGHAT and CDR2 FQNNGV come from the germline V gene. The V end lost 5 bases, the J end lost 2 bases, and 16 bases lay between the germline ends.

The J gene is TRBJ2-1, the V gene TRBV7-9; the D gene is possibly TRBD1 (5 bases). V lost 5 bases, J lost 7 bases, and 15 bases lay in between. CDR3 size: 14 residues. Germline values: CDR1 SEHNR, CDR2 FQNEAQ (reference sequence). CDR3: CASSIGPGRNEQFF. The CDR3 coding sequence is TGTGCCAGCAGCATCGGTCCAGGGCGTAATGAGCAGTTCTTC. Full variable domain (remainder filled in from reference TRBV7-9 and TRBJ2-1): DTGVSQNPRHKITKRGQNVTFRCDPISEHNRLYWYRQTLGQGPEFLTYFQNEAQLEKSRLLSDRFSAERPKGSFSTLEIQRTEQGDSAMYLCASSIGPGRNEQFFGPGTRLTVL.

This clonotype was seen at least ten times. The J gene is TRBJ2-7, the V gene TRBV5-6, with no clear D. The length of the CDR3 is 15 residues. V lost 1 base and J 3 bases, leaving 14 bases between the germline ends. The V gene's germline CDR1 is SGHDT and CDR2 YYEEEE. The CDR3 nucleotides read TGTGCCAGCAGCTTGTGGGCCCCTGACTTCTACGAGCAGTACTTC. It encodes CASSLWAPDFYEQYF.

Only a few counts were recorded for this clonotype. This sequence joins TRBV10-2 and TRBJ2-7, with TRBD1 matching 7 bases. With 7 bases clipped from V and 5 bases from J, the junction kept 11 bases outside the gene matches. CDR1 WSHSY and CDR2 SAAADI come from the germline V gene. There are 14 residues in the CDR3. The CDR3 DNA reads TGCGCCAGCATTCGACAGGGCACTTCGGACGAGCAGTACTTC. It yields the protein CASIRQGTSDEQYF.

This clonotype was seen ten or more times. V is TRBV29-1 and J is TRBJ2-5; the D is unclear. Germline CDR1 and CDR2: SQVTM and ANQGSEA. This CDR3 region has 12 residues. Between the trimmed V and J ends, which lost 6 bases and 2 bases, there was a span of 10 bases. The DNA for the CDR3 is TGCAGCGTCCGTGGTGGGCAAGAGACCCAGTACTTC. Protein sequence: CSVRGGQETQYF.

The CDR3 nucleotides read TGTGCCAGCAGTTTAGCCGGGAGGATCACCGGGGAGCTGTTTTTT. It translates to CASSLAGRITGELFF. This sequence joins TRBV27 and TRBJ2-2; 7 bases align to TRBD2. V lost 2 bases, J lost 4 bases, and 4 bases stayed unmatched. The germline V gene has CDR1 MNHEY and CDR2 SMNVEV (reference sequence). CDR3 length: 15 residues.

The chain has TRBV29-1 and TRBJ2-7; D is uncertain. The CDR3 contains 11 residues. V was clipped by 7 bases and J by 2 bases, with 9 bases between them. The germline gives CDR1 SQVTM, CDR2 ANQGSEA. In DNA form, the CDR3 reads TGCAGCGCCCAATCCCCCTACGAGCAGTACTTC. As protein: CSAQSPYEQYF.